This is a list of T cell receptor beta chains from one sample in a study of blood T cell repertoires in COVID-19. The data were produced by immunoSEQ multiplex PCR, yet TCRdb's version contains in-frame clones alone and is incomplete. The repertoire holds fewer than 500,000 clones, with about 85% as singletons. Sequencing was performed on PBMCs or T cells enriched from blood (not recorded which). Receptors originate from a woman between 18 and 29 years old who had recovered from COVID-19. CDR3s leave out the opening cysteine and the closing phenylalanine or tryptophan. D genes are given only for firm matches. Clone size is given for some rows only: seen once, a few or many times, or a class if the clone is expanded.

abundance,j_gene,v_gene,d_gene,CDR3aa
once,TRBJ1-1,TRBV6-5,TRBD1,ASSPDRVGTEAF
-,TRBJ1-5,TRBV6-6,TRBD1,ASSYSGQGKPQH
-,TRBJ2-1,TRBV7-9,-,ASSQVLPSYNEQF
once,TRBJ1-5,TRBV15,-,ATSGGFGSNQPQH
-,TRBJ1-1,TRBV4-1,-,ASSQESGGNTEAF
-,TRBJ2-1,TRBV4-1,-,ASSQPRLISNNEQF
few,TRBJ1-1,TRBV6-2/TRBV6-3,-,ASSFRGSSPEAF
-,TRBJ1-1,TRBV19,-,ASSPPGRMNTEAF
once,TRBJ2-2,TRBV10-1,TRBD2,ASSESGGTGELF
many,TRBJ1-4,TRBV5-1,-,ASREGGINEKLF
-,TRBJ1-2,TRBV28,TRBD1,ASSFGQGIRFNYGYT
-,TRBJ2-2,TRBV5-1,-,ASSWAGTNTGELF
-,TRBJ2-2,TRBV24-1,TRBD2,ATSDPLAGEGTGELF
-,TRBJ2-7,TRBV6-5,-,ASGFGLIYEQY
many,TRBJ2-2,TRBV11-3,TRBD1,ASSWGTGMGTGELF
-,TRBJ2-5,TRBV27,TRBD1,ASQGATETQY